The 29 T cell receptor beta chains below were found in one sample sequenced in a study of blood T cell repertoires in COVID-19. Here immunoSEQ multiplex PCR was the method, and the copy in TCRdb shows in-frame clones only, minus some. Of 250,000 to 350,000 clones detected, roughly nine tenths appear once; the ten largest clones hold 2% to 3%. Material for sequencing was PBMCs or T cells enriched from blood (not recorded which). These receptors were obtained from a young woman who had recovered from COVID-19.

This chain joins TRBV20-1 and TRBJ2-1; 8 bases match TRBD1. The CDR3 is made up of 15 amino acids. V lost 3 bases, J lost 9 bases, and 13 bases stayed unmatched. The V gene's germline CDR1 is DFQATT and CDR2 SNEGSKA (reference sequence). The DNA for the CDR3 is TGCAGTGCTAGTAGGGACAGGCGAACTACTGGTGAGCAGTTCTTC. This sequence encodes CSASRDRRTTGEQFF.

A single count supports this clone. V usage is TRBV7-8 and J usage is TRBJ1-2, with a tentative D call TRBD1 (6 bases). The V and J ends lost 5 bases and 2 bases respectively, with 9 bases between them. CDR1 is SGHVS and CDR2 is FQNEAQ in the germline V gene. The CDR3 runs to 13 residues. CDR3 coding DNA: TGTGCCAGCAGCGCAGGACAGAACTATGGCTACACCTTC. Amino acids: CASSAGQNYGYTF.

The chain uses TRBV27 and TRBJ1-5, with TRBD1 identical over 9 bases. The CDR3 covers 15 residues. Unmatched junction bases numbered 4, after V lost 5 bases and J lost 2 bases. Germline CDR1 and CDR2: MNHEY and SMNVEV (reference sequence). CDR3 in DNA: TGTGCCAGCAGTCCCCGGACAGGGGGCAATCAGCCCCAGCATTTT. Its translation: CASSPRTGGNQPQHF.

J is TRBJ1-5 and V is TRBV2; TRBD1 agrees at 8 bases. Per the germline V gene, CDR1 is SNHLY and CDR2 is FYNNEI. This CDR3 has 15 amino acids. With 7 bases clipped from V and 4 bases from J, the junction kept 9 bases outside the gene matches. CDR3 DNA sequence: TGTGCCAGCACCGTAGGGACAGGCGATAATCAGCCCCAGCATTTT. Amino acids: CASTVGTGDNQPQHF.

On this clone itself: A junction end diverges from the germline sequence, so it may reflect a read error. V gene TRBV7-7 combines with J gene TRBJ1-6, with TRBD1 matching 10 bases. The length of the CDR3 is 19 residues. Germline V CDR1 and CDR2: SSHAT, FNYEAQ (reference sequence). The CDR3 loop is CASSLDWDRGNQINSPLHF. For the CDR3, the DNA is TGTGCTAGCAGCCTCGATTGGGACAGGGGCAACCAAATTAATTCACCCCTCCACTTT.

J is TRBJ1-2 and V is TRBV18; the match to TRBD1 covers 7 bases. The CDR3 sequence is 14 residues long. The germline V gene encodes CDR1 KGHSH and CDR2 LQKENI. V dropped 1 base and J dropped 6; count of bases not matched to a gene: 5. CDR3 in DNA: TGTGCCAGCTCACCACGCTTAGGGGGCGATGGCTACACCTTC. It is translated as CASSPRLGGDGYTF. The variable domain in full, with the rest retrieved from reference TRBV18 and TRBJ1-2, is NAGVMQNPRHLVRRRGQEARLRCSPMKGHSHVYWYRQLPEEGLKFMVYLQKENIIDESGMPKERFSAEFPKEGPSILRIQQVVRGDSAAYFCASSPRLGGDGYTFGSGTRLTVV.

The chain uses TRBV27 and TRBJ2-3; 7 bases map to TRBD1. The CDR3 loop spans 16 amino acids. V lost 5 bases, J lost 6 bases, and 14 bases stayed unmatched. CDR1 is MNHEY and CDR2 is SMNVEV in the germline V gene (reference sequence). CDR3 region: CASSGYYRGLGDTQYF. The DNA of the CDR3 is TGTGCCAGCAGTGGATACTACAGGGGTCTTGGGGATACGCAGTATTTT.

The V gene is TRBV15, the J gene TRBJ1-5, with D tentatively TRBD1 (5 bases). CDR1 LNHNV and CDR2 YYDKDF come from the germline V gene (reference sequence). Trimming took 2 bases from V and 6 from J, leaving 8 bases between them. The CDR3 loop spans 13 amino acids. The CDR3: CATSRQGSQPQHF. The CDR3 DNA reads as TGTGCCACCAGCAGACAGGGTAGTCAGCCCCAGCATTTT.

In this sample, this clone turned up once. The rearrangement links TRBV27 to TRBJ1-3; 7 bases fit TRBD1. V shed 4 bases and J 2 bases; nucleotides not matched to a gene: 2. Germline V gene lookup returns CDR1 MNHEY and CDR2 SMNVEV (reference sequence). This CDR3 comprises 14 residues. DNA for the CDR3: TGTGCCAGCAGTTCGACAGGGACTGGAAACACCATATATTTT. Amino acids: CASSSTGTGNTIYF.

This chain joins TRBV3-1 (or the pseudogene TRBV3-2) and TRBJ1-2; maybe TRBD1 (5 bases). The CDR3 covers 14 residues. V lost 4 bases to trimming and J lost 2 bases, with 11 bases between them. Germline V gene lookup returns CDR1 LGHDT and CDR2 YNNKEL (reference sequence). CDR3 region: CASSRTTANYGYTF. In nucleotides, the CDR3 is TGTGCCAGCAGCCGTACGACAGCAAACTATGGCTACACCTTC.

This chain connects TRBV4-1 to TRBJ2-3, with 11 bases identical to TRBD2. CDR3 length: 16 residues. Trimming at V came to 4 bases and at J to 2 bases, leaving 5 bases not matched to a gene. CDR1 and CDR2 from the germline V gene are MGHRA and YSYEKL. CDR3 sequence reads: CASSPLAGGPTDTQYF. For the CDR3, the DNA is TGCGCCAGCAGCCCGTTAGCGGGGGGGCCCACAGATACGCAGTATTTT.

The V call is TRBV11-3, the J call TRBJ2-7; TRBD2 agrees at 15 bases. This CDR3 has 16 amino acids. Trimming cost V 4 bases and J 6 bases; bases outside gene matches: 7. The germline V gene encodes CDR1 SGHNT and CDR2 YENEEA. The CDR3 region has the DNA TGTGCCAGCAGCTCCGGGACTAGCGGGGGGACGGGCGAGCAGTACTTC. Residues: CASSSGTSGGTGEQYF.

This clone was picked up many times. J is TRBJ2-7 and V is TRBV7-9; 9 bases agree with TRBD1. The germline CDR1 and CDR2 sequences are SEHNR and FQNEAQ (reference sequence). The CDR3 runs to 15 residues. The trim removed 5 bases at V and 4 bases at J, leaving 9 bases unmatched. CDR3 loop: CASSALDRGSYEQYF. CDR3 nucleotides: TGTGCCAGCAGCGCCCTGGACAGGGGATCTTACGAGCAGTACTTC.

This chain uses TRBV7-9 with TRBJ1-1, with 9 positions matching TRBD1. The germline V gene encodes CDR1 SEHNR and CDR2 FQNEAQ (reference sequence). V shed 5 bases and J 10 bases; nucleotides not matched to a gene: 11. The CDR3 spans 14 residues. CDR3 coding DNA: TGTGCCAGCAGCGCTAGACAGGGGGAGGAGGGAGCTTTCTTT. Translating gives CASSARQGEEGAFF.

V gene TRBV4-1 combines with J gene TRBJ2-7; 12 bases align to TRBD2. Unmatched junction bases numbered 12, after V lost 1 base and J lost 2 bases. CDR3 size: 19 residues. Germline V CDR1 and CDR2: MGHRA, YSYEKL. The CDR3 sequence is CASSQARIGASGGAYEQYF. CDR3 sequence (DNA): TGCGCCAGCAGCCAAGCTAGGATCGGCGCTAGCGGGGGGGCCTACGAGCAGTACTTC.

The CDR3 coding sequence is TGCGCCAGCAGCTTAGGGACAGGGGAGACCCAGTACTTC. Amino acids: CASSLGTGETQYF. This chain joins TRBV5-1 and TRBJ2-5; 9 nucleotides align to TRBD1. This CDR3 contains 13 residues. V trimming: 2 bases; J trimming: 5 bases; junction bases outside the gene matches: 1. Germline values: CDR1 SGHRS, CDR2 YFSETQ.

The chain carries TRBV2 and TRBJ2-1; 7 bases are a match to TRBD1. Germline CDR1 SNHLY, CDR2 FYNNEI. The CDR3 contains 16 residues. Trimming cost V 6 bases and J 4 bases; bases outside gene matches: 12. The CDR3 reads CASSRETGQSYNEQFF. CDR3 bases: TGTGCCAGCAGCCGAGAGACAGGGCAGAGTTACAATGAGCAGTTCTTC.

The J gene is TRBJ1-6, the V gene TRBV6-1, with 8 bases matching TRBD1. The ends lost 3 bases at V and 9 bases at J; junction bases unmatched: 4. CDR3 size: 14 residues. Germline assignment: CDR1 MNHNS and CDR2 SASEGT. CDR3 in DNA: TGTGCCAGCAGTGAGTTGCAGGGGGCTTCACCCCTCCACTTT. It codes for CASSELQGASPLHF.

This chain connects TRBV11-2 to TRBJ1-5, with D possibly being TRBD1 (6 bases). The V and J ends lost 5 bases and 0 bases respectively, with 11 bases between them. Germline-derived CDR1 and CDR2 are SGHAT and FQNNGV. The CDR3 extends over 15 amino acids. Written as DNA, the CDR3 is TGTGCCAGCAGCCCCGGACAGTATAGCAATCAGCCCCAGCATTTT. Translated, it gives CASSPGQYSNQPQHF.

The gene calls are TRBV29-1 and TRBJ1-1, with 9 positions matching TRBD1. Germline loops: CDR1 SQVTM, CDR2 ANQGSEA. The CDR3 runs 13 residues. V lost 5 bases to trimming and J lost 3 bases; unmatched junction nucleotides: 4. CDR3: CSVTTGGDTEAFF. The CDR3 DNA is TGCAGCGTTACGACAGGGGGGGACACTGAAGCTTTCTTT.

The V and J genes are TRBV10-2 and TRBJ2-5; 10 bases line up with TRBD2. CDR1 and CDR2 from the germline V gene are WSHSY and SAAADI. V lost 7 bases, J lost 9 bases, and 5 bases stayed unmatched. The CDR3 has 12 residues. In DNA, the CDR3 is TGCGCCAGCATCGGGACTAGCGCGGCCCAGTACTTC. This encodes CASIGTSAAQYF.

The CDR3 loop reads CASSESLGAYSPLHF. The DNA of the CDR3 is TGTGCCAGCAGTGAATCTCTGGGGGCCTATTCACCCCTCCACTTT. V is TRBV6-1 and J is TRBJ1-6; D may be TRBD1 (6 bases). Germline CDR1 reads MNHNS; CDR2 reads SASEGT. Trimming shortened V by 2 bases and J by 8 bases, and 13 bases separated the two germline ends. CDR3 length equals 15 residues.

This clone was seen only once. The chain employs TRBV7-3 and TRBJ2-7; TRBD2 matches at 7 bases. The CDR3 has 15 residues. The V segment lost 6 bases and the J segment 0 bases; nucleotides outside the gene matches: 8. Germline V gives CDR1 SGHTA, CDR2 FQGTGA. CDR3 in amino acids: CASSPGLAVSYEQYF. In DNA form, the CDR3 reads TGTGCCAGCAGTCCAGGGCTAGCGGTCTCCTACGAGCAGTACTTC.

This clone occurred once. The chain employs TRBV7-8 and TRBJ1-2; the D gene is possibly TRBD1 (6 bases). The CDR3 sequence is 14 residues long. Looked up from germline, CDR1 is SGHVS and CDR2 is FQNEAQ. Trimming cost V 2 bases and J 8 bases, with 15 bases left between them. The CDR3 DNA reads TGTGCCAGCAGCTTAAATACAGGGTTGATCGGCTACACCTTC. Translated: CASSLNTGLIGYTF.

The chain couples TRBV5-6 to TRBJ1-2; D remains ambiguous. The CDR3 consists of 13 residues. Trimming cost V 2 bases and J 0 bases, with 5 bases left between them. CDR1 and CDR2 (germline): SGHDT, YYEEEE. CDR3 nucleotides: TGTGCCAGCAGCTTCTCGGCTAACTATGGCTACACCTTC. It specifies CASSFSANYGYTF. The whole variable domain, filled in from reference TRBV5-6 and TRBJ1-2, reads DAGVTQSPTHLIKTRGQQVTLRCSPKSGHDTVSWYQQALGQGPQFIFQYYEEEERQRGNFPDRFSGHQFPNYSSELNVNALLLGDSALYLCASSFSANYGYTFGSGTRLTVV.

V usage is TRBV2 and J usage is TRBJ1-6; no definite D call. CDR1 is SNHLY, CDR2 FYNNEI, per germline. Deletions cut 3 bases from V and 10 bases from J, with 16 bases between. The CDR3 extends over 15 amino acids. The CDR3 sequence: CASSEVAVGISPLHF. The CDR3 coding sequence is TGTGCCAGCAGTGAGGTGGCGGTCGGTATCTCACCCCTCCACTTT.

This clone has just one count. V gene TRBV6-5 combines with J gene TRBJ1-5; D gene unclear. Germline values: CDR1 MNHEY, CDR2 SVGAGI. This CDR3 region has 10 residues. The V gene lost 6 bases and the J gene lost 5 bases, with 2 bases spanning the gap. CDR3 DNA: TGTGCCAGCAGCGATCAGCCCCAGCATTTT. Amino acid sequence: CASSDQPQHF.

CDR3 protein: CASGLISGDTIYF. The CDR3 nucleotides read TGTGCTAGTGGTTTGATTTCCGGGGACACCATATATTTT. V and J are TRBV12-5 and TRBJ1-3; no clear D. The CDR3 loop spans 13 amino acids. Deletions cut 2 bases from V and 8 bases from J, with 10 bases between. In germline, CDR1 is LGHNT, CDR2 FRNRAP.

This chain uses TRBV6-2 or TRBV6-3 with TRBJ2-7, with a weak D call TRBD1 (6 bases). Trimming cost V 5 bases and J 5 bases, with 13 bases left between them. Germline V gene lookup returns CDR1 MNHEY and CDR2 SVGEGT. The CDR3 has 13 amino acids. Here the CDR3 reads CASSEGVGHEQYF. In nucleotides, the CDR3 is TGTGCCAGCAGTGAGGGGGTTGGCCACGAGCAGTACTTC.